These 12 T cell receptor beta chains came from one sample sequenced in a study of T-cell reconstitution after alpha-beta-depleted transplantation in children. Unique molecular identifiers featured in how the TCRbeta library was prepared. TCRdb processed the PCR reads anew with MiXCR; each CDR3 protein has one entry. The repertoire has around 680,000 distinct CDR3 sequences, 15% to 20% of them found once; the top ten carry 1.1%. The input for sequencing was PBMCs from the stem cell graft donor, taken from the stem cell graft. Receptor source: a human donor who donated a stem cell graft to a child with acute myeloid leukemia.

This clonotype was counted many times. The J gene is TRBJ2-2, the V gene TRBV5-5; 8 positions agree with TRBD1. The CDR3 contains 15 residues. The ends lost 3 bases at V and 5 bases at J; junction bases unmatched: 6. Germline values: CDR1 SGHKS, CDR2 YYEKEE (reference sequence). CDR3 loop: CASSWGTGETGELFF. DNA for the CDR3: TGTGCCAGCAGCTGGGGGACAGGAGAAACCGGGGAGCTGTTTTTT.

The table lists this clonotype with a few counts. J is TRBJ1-5 and V is TRBV6-5; D is possibly TRBD1 (6 bases). The CDR3 runs 17 residues. V lost 2 bases and J lost 5, with 19 bases in between. Looked up from germline, CDR1 is MNHEY and CDR2 is SVGAGI. In DNA form, the CDR3 reads TGTGCCAGCAGTTACCCGAAAGGACAGTCGGGGCATCAGCCCCAGCATTTT. Translated: CASSYPKGQSGHQPQHF.

The chain recombines TRBV4-2 with TRBJ1-4, with 9 bases aligning to TRBD1. V lost 5 bases to trimming and J lost 8 bases; unmatched junction nucleotides: 9. This CDR3 is built from 15 residues. In germline, CDR1 is LGHNA, CDR2 YNFKEQ. CDR3 loop: CASSERTGDGEKLFF. The CDR3 DNA sequence: TGTGCCAGCAGCGAAAGGACAGGGGATGGGGAAAAACTGTTTTTT.

This clonotype was recorded many times. V and J are TRBV12-3 or TRBV12-4 and TRBJ2-7; D perhaps matches TRBD1 (6 bases). The CDR3 is 14 residues long. V lost 6 bases to trimming and J lost 0 bases, with 12 bases between them. CDR3 in amino acids: CASSEGGFSYEQYF. CDR3 nucleotides: TGTGCCAGCAGCGAAGGGGGTTTCTCCTACGAGCAGTACTTC.

This clonotype was observed many times. The chain combines TRBV29-1 with TRBJ2-7; the match to TRBD1 covers 7 bases. The CDR3 length is 10 residues. Germline V gives CDR1 SQVTM, CDR2 ANQGSEA. The J segment lost 6 bases and the V segment lost 6 bases, leaving 2 bases of the junction unmatched. The CDR3 loop is CSVRDSEQYF. The CDR3 coding sequence is TGCAGCGTCCGGGACAGCGAGCAGTACTTC.

This clonotype was observed at least ten times. The chain couples TRBV25-1 to TRBJ1-1, with 9 bases aligning to TRBD1. Trimming at V came to 8 bases and at J to 4 bases, leaving 5 bases not matched to a gene. Germline loops: CDR1 MGHDK, CDR2 SYGVNS. CDR3 length: 13 residues. DNA of the CDR3: TGTGCCAGCCACAGGGGGCGAGGCACTGAAGCTTTCTTT. Encoded protein: CASHRGRGTEAFF.

In its sample, this clonotype was seen a few times. The J gene is TRBJ1-1, the V gene TRBV15; the D gene is possibly TRBD1 (5 bases). The CDR3 length is 12 residues. The germline CDR1 and CDR2 sequences are LNHNV and YYDKDF (reference sequence). V lost 2 bases to trimming and J lost 9 bases, with 10 bases between them. CDR3 nucleotide sequence: TGTGCCACCAGCAGAAGGGGATCCAAAGCTTTCTTT. Protein product: CATSRRGSKAFF.

This clonotype has only a few counts. The J gene is TRBJ2-3, the V gene TRBV20-1; D perhaps matches TRBD2 (6 bases). V lost 6 bases to trimming and J lost 2 bases, with 18 bases between them. From germline, CDR1 is DFQATT and CDR2 SNEGSKA (reference sequence). The CDR3 is 15 residues long. CDR3 amino acids: CSAPAFGTHTDTQYF. CDR3 bases: TGCAGTGCCCCTGCCTTCGGGACTCACACAGATACGCAGTATTTT.

This clonotype has at least ten counts. CDR3 region: CASSLGASSYNSPLHF. The DNA of the CDR3 is TGTGCCAGCAGCTTAGGGGCCAGTTCCTATAATTCACCCCTCCACTTT. The gene calls are TRBV7-2 and TRBJ1-6; D is ambiguous. Germline loops: CDR1 SGHTA, CDR2 FQGNSA. There are 16 residues in the CDR3. V lost 1 base and J 1 base, leaving 8 bases between the germline ends.

Ten or more counts support this clonotype. The genes are TRBV20-1 and TRBJ1-6; 7 bases fit TRBD1. Germline CDR1 is DFQATT and CDR2 is SNEGSKA (reference sequence). The CDR3 extends over 12 amino acids. V was clipped by 4 bases and J by 7 bases; unmatched bases: 1. The CDR3 region is CSATQGNSPLHF. CDR3 in DNA: TGCAGTGCTACACAGGGGAATTCACCCCTCCACTTT.

This clonotype has only a few counts. J is TRBJ2-1 and V is TRBV7-3, with TRBD2 as a possible D gene (5 bases). V gave up 5 bases and J gave up 8 bases, with 16 bases separating them. The CDR3 totals 14 residues. Germline V lookup: CDR1 SGHTA, CDR2 FQGTGA. CDR3 in DNA: TGTGCCAGCAGCCAAGGTGTAGGGAGCCATGAGCAGTTCTTC. It specifies CASSQGVGSHEQFF.

The chain links TRBV29-1 to TRBJ2-2; 8 bases match TRBD1. This CDR3 contains 14 residues. The junction had 4 bases not matched to a gene; V was cut back by 3 bases and J by 4 bases. Per the germline V gene, CDR1 is SQVTM and CDR2 is ANQGSEA. Here the CDR3 reads CSVDLQGVTGELFF. CDR3 nucleotides: TGCAGCGTTGATCTACAGGGGGTCACCGGGGAGCTGTTTTTT.